Listed below are T cell receptor beta chains from one sample, sequenced in a study of T cell responses to AZD1222 COVID-19 vaccine. Here immunoSEQ multiplex PCR was the method, and the copy in TCRdb shows in-frame clones only, minus some. The sample consists of 150,000 to 200,000 clones, 85% to 90% of them appearing once. The specimen comprised peripheral blood, sampled on day 0 of AZD1222 vaccination. All receptors derive from an adult in good health. Each CDR3 is given with its conserved first and last residue. The D gene is left open where the match is weak. Not every row has a clone size; where given, it reads once, few, many or a size class.

13	TRBV12-3/TRBV12-4	.	TRBJ1-2	.	CASSFFHSGGYTF	TGTGCCAGCAGTTTTTTCCATTCGGGTGGCTACACCTTC
16	TRBV7-2	.	TRBJ2-5	TRBD2	CASSSGLAGGQETQYF	TGTGCCAGCAGCTCGGGACTAGCGGGAGGACAAGAGACCCAGTACTTC
15	TRBV4-1	.	TRBJ1-5	.	CASSQDTGSNQPQHF	TGCGCCAGCAGCCAAGACACAGGGAGCAATCAGCCCCAGCATTTT
13	TRBV29-1	.	TRBJ1-5	.	CSVQDVSNQPQHF	TGCAGCGTCCAAGACGTTAGCAATCAGCCCCAGCATTTT
14	TRBV30	.	TRBJ2-7	TRBD1	CAWSQKGTAHEQYF	TGTGCCTGGAGCCAAAAAGGGACAGCCCACGAGCAGTACTTC
11	TRBV28	.	TRBJ2-7	.	CASSPGIEQYF	TGTGCCAGCAGCCCCGGGATCGAGCAGTACTTC
15	TRBV11-1	.	TRBJ1-2	TRBD1	CASSPRQGPNYGYTF	TGTGCCAGCAGCCCCCGACAGGGACCTAACTATGGCTACACCTTC
15	TRBV3-1/TRBV3-2	.	TRBJ2-1	.	CASSPGVGGPNEQFF	TGTGCCAGCAGCCCGGGTGTGGGGGGGCCGAATGAGCAGTTCTTC
15	TRBV4-2	.	TRBJ2-3	TRBD2	CASSERAGGRDTQYF	TGTGCCAGCAGCGAGCGAGCGGGGGGGCGAGATACGCAGTATTTT
12	TRBV19	.	TRBJ1-5	.	CATRDRYQPQHF	TGTGCCACCAGGGACCGGTATCAGCCCCAGCATTTT
14	TRBV29-1	.	TRBJ1-2	.	CSALGGAANYGYTF	TGCAGCGCCCTGGGGGGGGCGGCTAACTATGGCTACACCTTC
14	TRBV5-1	.	TRBJ1-6	.	CASGNSNYNSPLHF	TGCGCCAGCGGAAACAGCAACTATAATTCACCCCTCCACTTT
14	TRBV11-2	.	TRBJ2-7	TRBD2	CASSLVAGSYEQYF	TGTGCCAGCAGCTTAGTAGCGGGATCATACGAGCAGTACTTC
14	TRBV19	once	TRBJ1-6	.	CASSMEGGNSPLHF	TGTGCCAGTAGTATGGAGGGGGGCAATTCACCCCTCCACTTT
17	TRBV3-1/TRBV3-2	.	TRBJ2-7	.	CASSQVFGGTPSYEQYF	TGTGCCAGCAGCCAAGTTTTCGGCGGTACTCCATCCTACGAGCAGTACTTC
13	TRBV5-1	.	TRBJ1-1	.	CASSLAGVWGAFF	TGCGCCAGCAGCTTGGCAGGAGTCTGGGGAGCTTTCTTT
13	TRBV18	.	TRBJ2-3	TRBD2	CASSPEREGPYYF	TGTGCCAGCTCACCGGAGCGGGAGGGCCCCTATTATTTT
12	TRBV6-2/TRBV6-3	.	TRBJ1-2	.	CASSEVLYGYTF	TGTGCCAGCAGTGAGGTCCTATATGGCTACACCTTC
11	TRBV6-5	few	TRBJ2-7	.	CASERNYEQYF	TGTGCCAGCGAGCGGAACTACGAGCAGTACTTC
17	TRBV5-1	.	TRBJ2-1	.	CASSLIFWGQNYNEQFF	TGCGCCAGCAGTTTAATATTTTGGGGGCAGAACTACAATGAGCAGTTCTTC
14	TRBV3-1/TRBV3-2	once	TRBJ1-1	TRBD1	CASSDRVGNTEAFF	TGTGCCAGCAGCGACAGGGTGGGGAACACTGAAGCTTTCTTT
15	TRBV7-2	few	TRBJ1-1	TRBD1	CASSYRQGLNTEAFF	TGTGCCAGCAGCTACCGACAGGGACTGAACACTGAAGCTTTCTTT
14	TRBV6-2/TRBV6-3	.	TRBJ2-1	.	CASSQPGRYNEQFF	TGTGCCAGCAGTCAACCGGGACGGTACAATGAGCAGTTCTTC
15	TRBV6-5	once	TRBJ1-2	.	CASSYSPGPGPGYTF	TGTGCCAGCAGTTACTCGCCGGGGCCCGGGCCTGGCTACACCTTC
12	TRBV12-3/TRBV12-4	few	TRBJ2-3	.	CASASKGNTQYF	TGTGCCAGCGCTTCGAAGGGGAATACGCAGTATTTT
14	TRBV29-1	.	TRBJ1-1	.	CSVKGAGVNTEAFF	TGCAGCGTGAAAGGGGCAGGGGTTAACACTGAAGCTTTCTTT
16	TRBV9	.	TRBJ2-1	.	CASSLGGRGSYNEQFF	TGTGCCAGCAGCCTTGGGGGCAGGGGCTCCTACAATGAGCAGTTCTTC
13	TRBV15	.	TRBJ2-3	.	CATSRDREDTQYF	TGTGCCACCAGCAGAGATCGAGAAGATACGCAGTATTTT
13	TRBV3-1/TRBV3-2	.	TRBJ1-2	.	CASSLTVNYGYTF	TGTGCCAGCAGCCTGACAGTTAACTATGGCTACACCTTC
14	TRBV4-3	.	TRBJ2-1	TRBD2	CASSQQREKNEQFF	TGCGCCAGCAGCCAACAGCGGGAGAAGAATGAGCAGTTCTTC
15	TRBV5-6	once	TRBJ1-4	TRBD1	CASSLKDRANEKLFF	TGTGCCAGCAGCTTGAAGGACAGGGCAAATGAAAAACTGTTTTTT
14	TRBV7-9	.	TRBJ2-2	.	CASSLGLNTGELFF	TGTGCCAGCAGCTTAGGGCTGAACACCGGGGAGCTGTTTTTT
15	TRBV28	.	TRBJ1-5	.	CASSPFAGTNQPQHF	TGTGCCAGCAGCCCCTTCGCGGGGACTAATCAGCCCCAGCATTTT
15	TRBV5-5	.	TRBJ1-6	TRBD1	CASSPGTEYNSPLHF	TGTGCCAGCAGCCCTGGGACAGAGTATAATTCACCCCTCCACTTT
12	TRBV29-1	.	TRBJ1-1	TRBD1	CSGGQTNTEAFF	TGCAGCGGGGGACAGACGAACACTGAAGCTTTCTTT
14	TRBV2	.	TRBJ1-4	.	CASSDRGEGEKLFF	TGTGCCAGCAGTGACAGGGGCGAGGGGGAAAAACTGTTTTTT